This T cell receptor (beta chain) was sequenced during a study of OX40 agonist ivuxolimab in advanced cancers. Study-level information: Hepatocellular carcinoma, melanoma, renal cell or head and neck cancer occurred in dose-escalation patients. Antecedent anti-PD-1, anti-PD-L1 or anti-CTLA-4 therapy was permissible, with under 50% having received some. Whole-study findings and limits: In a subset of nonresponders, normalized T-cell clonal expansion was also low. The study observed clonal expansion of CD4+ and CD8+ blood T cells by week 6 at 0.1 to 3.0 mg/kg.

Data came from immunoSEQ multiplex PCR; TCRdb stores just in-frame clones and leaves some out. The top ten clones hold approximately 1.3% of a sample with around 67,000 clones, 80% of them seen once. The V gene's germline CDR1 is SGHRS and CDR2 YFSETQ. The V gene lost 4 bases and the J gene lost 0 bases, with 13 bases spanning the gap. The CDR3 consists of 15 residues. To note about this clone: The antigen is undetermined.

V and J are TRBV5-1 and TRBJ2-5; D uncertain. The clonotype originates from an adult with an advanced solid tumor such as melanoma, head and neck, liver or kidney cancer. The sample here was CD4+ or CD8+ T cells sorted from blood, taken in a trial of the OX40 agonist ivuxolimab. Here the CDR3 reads CASSPALSYQETQYF. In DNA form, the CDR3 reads TGCGCCAGCAGCCCCGCTCTTTCGTACCAAGAGACCCAGTACTTC.